Shown below are 32 T cell receptor beta chains from a single sample sequenced in a study of T cell responses to AZD1222 COVID-19 vaccine. Assay: immunoSEQ multiplex PCR; the TCRdb copy retains only in-frame clones and omits some. The sample lists 99,000 or so clones, around nine tenths occurring once. This specimen was peripheral blood, taken on day 0 of AZD1222 vaccination. The source is an adult in good health.

The V and J genes are TRBV6-5 and TRBJ2-1, with 7 bases lining up with TRBD2. V lost 8 bases, J lost 8 bases, and 12 bases stayed unmatched. The germline gives CDR1 MNHEY, CDR2 SVGAGI. The CDR3 length is 14 residues. The CDR3 DNA follows: TGTGCCAGCGGTAGACTAGCCTCCTTGGATGAGCAGTTCTTC. As protein: CASGRLASLDEQFF.

The chain is built from TRBV19 and TRBJ1-4, with D possibly matching TRBD1 (6 bases). V shed 3 bases and J shed 7 bases, with 15 bases lying between them. CDR1 is LNHDA, CDR2 SQIVND, per germline (reference sequence). This CDR3 has 15 residues. The CDR3 is CASSIGRGRGEKLFF. The CDR3 nucleotides are TGTGCCAGTAGTATTGGCAGGGGCAGAGGTGAAAAACTGTTTTTT.

This chain connects TRBV12-5 to TRBJ2-3, with a tentative D call TRBD2 (5 bases). The CDR3 extends over 16 amino acids. V shed 1 base and J shed 1 base, with 12 bases lying between them. Germline CDR1 and CDR2: LGHNT and FRNRAP. CDR3 residues: CASGLAPVGGTDTQYF. CDR3 nucleotide sequence: TGTGCTAGTGGTTTGGCTCCCGTGGGAGGCACAGATACGCAGTATTTT.

This sequence joins TRBV11-3 and TRBJ2-1, with D possibly matching TRBD2 (6 bases). Per the germline V gene, CDR1 is SGHNT and CDR2 is YENEEA. The CDR3 covers 13 residues. V lost 7 bases to trimming and J lost 6 bases, with 13 bases between them. CDR3 nucleotide sequence: TGTGCCAGCACCTTGGGCGGGATCAATGAGCAGTTCTTC. Its translation: CASTLGGINEQFF.

The chain joins TRBV5-6 to TRBJ2-7; maybe TRBD1 (6 bases). In germline, CDR1 is SGHDT, CDR2 YYEEEE. V lost 1 base, J lost 3 bases, and 8 bases lay in between. The CDR3 consists of 13 residues. The CDR3, as DNA: TGTGCCAGCAGCTTGTCACAGGGCTACGAGCAGTACTTC. Translation gives CASSLSQGYEQYF.

This clone was recorded only once. This sequence joins TRBV19 and TRBJ1-4; D ambiguous. This CDR3 region has 18 residues. CDR1 and CDR2 (germline): LNHDA, SQIVND (reference sequence). Deletions cut 3 bases from V and 0 bases from J, with 17 bases between. The CDR3 loop is CASSMRETFRPTNEKLFF. CDR3 DNA: TGTGCCAGTAGTATGCGGGAAACATTCCGTCCAACTAATGAAAAACTGTTTTTT. The full variable domain, in which reference TRBV19 and TRBJ1-4 provide the parts outside the CDR3, is DGGITQSPKYLFRKEGQNVTLSCEQNLNHDAMYWYRQDPGQGLRLIYYSQIVNDFQKGDIAEGYSVSREKKESFPLTVTSAQKNPTAFYLCASSMRETFRPTNEKLFFGSGTQLSVL.

This chain joins TRBV6-1 and TRBJ2-1, with 10 bases identical to TRBD1. This CDR3 has 15 residues. CDR1 MNHNS and CDR2 SASEGT come from the germline V gene. J was trimmed by 9 bases and V by 3 bases; bases with no gene match: 8. DNA of the CDR3: TGTGCCAGCAGTGATAGAGGACAGGGGGGAATTGAGCAGTTCTTC. Translation gives CASSDRGQGGIEQFF.

The chain recombines TRBV24-1 with TRBJ2-1; no reliable D call. The V gene's germline CDR1 is KGHDR and CDR2 SFDVKD. This CDR3 is 12 amino acids long. The V gene lost 5 bases and the J gene lost 7 bases, with 8 bases spanning the gap. The CDR3 sequence: CATSVWGNEQFF. CDR3 DNA: TGTGCCACCAGTGTATGGGGAAATGAGCAGTTCTTC.

The chain combines TRBV27 with TRBJ1-5; D not resolved. There are 13 residues in the CDR3. V lost 2 bases and J 4 bases, leaving 6 bases between the germline ends. The germline gives CDR1 MNHEY, CDR2 SMNVEV (reference sequence). CDR3 region: CASSLARNQPQHF. CDR3 DNA sequence: TGTGCCAGCAGTTTAGCGAGAAATCAGCCCCAGCATTTT.

CDR3 loop: CASSPPPGQNNEKLFF. CDR3 DNA sequence: TGTGCCAGCAGTCCACCGCCGGGACAGAATAATGAAAAACTGTTTTTT. V gene TRBV27 combines with J gene TRBJ1-4; 7 bases fit TRBD1. V was clipped by 5 bases and J by 4 bases; unmatched bases: 10. Germline CDR1 is MNHEY and CDR2 is SMNVEV (reference sequence). The CDR3 length is 16 residues.

V is TRBV6-5 and J is TRBJ1-1; D gene uncertain. The CDR3 is made up of 12 amino acids. Germline V gene data show CDR1 as MNHEY and CDR2 as SVGAGI. The germline V and J ends were trimmed by 4 bases and 4 bases, with 7 bases remaining between them. CDR3 loop: CASSSSVTEAFF. CDR3 DNA sequence: TGTGCCAGCAGTTCCTCGGTCACTGAAGCTTTCTTT.

The count of this clone is one. The V and J genes are TRBV6-1 and TRBJ1-4; unclear D gene. The CDR3 loop spans 13 amino acids. V was pared by 2 bases and J by 8 bases, with 9 bases between. The germline gives CDR1 MNHNS, CDR2 SASEGT. The CDR3 DNA reads as TGTGCCAGCAGTGAAAATCCAGGAGAAAAACTGTTTTTT. Its translation is CASSENPGEKLFF.

This clone was picked up one time. The gene calls are TRBV7-9 and TRBJ1-1; D may be TRBD1 (6 bases). CDR1 and CDR2 (germline): SEHNR, FQNEAQ (reference sequence). The V end was cut by 2 bases, the J end by 2 bases, with 9 bases between. The CDR3 is 14 residues long. Here the CDR3 reads CASSLTQGNTEAFF. CDR3 sequence (DNA): TGTGCCAGCAGCTTAACACAGGGAAACACTGAAGCTTTCTTT.

The chain carries TRBV4-3 and TRBJ2-2; D is ambiguous. The germline V and J ends were trimmed by 1 base and 0 bases, with 6 bases remaining between them. From germline, CDR1 is LGHNA and CDR2 YSLEER. This CDR3 is built from 15 residues. The chain's CDR3 is CASSQAYPNTGELFF. CDR3 coding DNA: TGCGCCAGCAGCCAAGCCTACCCGAACACCGGGGAGCTGTTTTTT.

The chain uses TRBV18 and TRBJ1-5; TRBD1 is a possible D gene (5 bases). The V and J ends lost 1 base and 0 bases respectively, with 10 bases between them. The CDR3 contains 16 residues. The germline V gene encodes CDR1 KGHSH and CDR2 LQKENI. The CDR3 sequence: CASSPLDSSSNQPQHF. Here the CDR3 DNA reads TGTGCCAGCTCACCACTCGACAGTAGTAGCAATCAGCCCCAGCATTTT.

J is TRBJ2-3 and V is TRBV9, with D perhaps matching TRBD2 (5 bases). Trimming stripped 7 bases from V and 1 base from J, with 7 bases between. There are 12 residues in the CDR3. The germline V gene has CDR1 SGDLS and CDR2 YYNGEE. Here the CDR3 DNA reads TGTGCCAGCCGGACTGGCACAGATACGCAGTATTTT. It translates to CASRTGTDTQYF.

The gene calls are TRBV6-1 and TRBJ1-3; possible D gene TRBD1, 5 bases. This CDR3 contains 13 residues. Germline V gene lookup returns CDR1 MNHNS and CDR2 SASEGT. V was pared by 2 bases and J by 7 bases, with 9 bases between. DNA of the CDR3: TGTGCCAGCAGTGAACAGGGTGCGAACACCATATATTTT. Its translation: CASSEQGANTIYF.

This chain joins TRBV14 and TRBJ1-2; D is possibly TRBD1 (5 bases). Germline assignment: CDR1 SGHDN and CDR2 FVKESK. This CDR3 spans 14 amino acids. Trimming shortened V by 3 bases and J by 2 bases, and 10 bases separated the two germline ends. CDR3 nucleotides: TGTGCCAGCAGCCAGGGTGGGGCGAACTATGGCTACACCTTC. It translates to CASSQGGANYGYTF.

The chain joins TRBV30 to TRBJ1-6; D gene unclear. V was pared by 0 bases and J by 10 bases, with 10 bases between. From germline, CDR1 is GTSNPN and CDR2 SVGIG (reference sequence). The CDR3 totals 13 residues. CDR3 nucleotide sequence: TGTGCCTGGAGTGTAGAGACTGGGTCACCCCTCCACTTT. It yields the protein CAWSVETGSPLHF. Filled out from reference TRBV30 and TRBJ1-6, the complete variable domain reads SQTIHQWPATLVQPVGSPLSLECTVEGTSNPNLYWYRQAAGRGLQLLFYSVGIGQISSEVPQNLSASRPQDRQFILSSKKLLLSDSGFYLCAWSVETGSPLHFGNGTRLTVT.

The CDR3 region has the DNA TGTGCCAGTAGTAACAAGGGGACCCACCCCACTGAAGCTTTCTTT. This codes for CASSNKGTHPTEAFF. The chain links TRBV19 to TRBJ1-1; weak D call: TRBD1 (5 bases). Looked up from germline, CDR1 is LNHDA and CDR2 is SQIVND (reference sequence). The V end was cut by 4 bases, the J end by 4 bases, with 16 bases between. The CDR3 is made up of 15 amino acids.

The chain employs TRBV7-2 and TRBJ1-6, with a possible D match to TRBD1 (6 bases). CDR1 is SGHTA and CDR2 is FQGNSA in the germline V gene. This CDR3 has 13 residues. Trimming shortened V by 5 bases and J by 8 bases, and 10 bases separated the two germline ends. The CDR3 bases are TGTGCCAGCAGCCCGAACAGGGATTCACCCCTCCACTTT. Its protein product is CASSPNRDSPLHF. The full variable domain, rest sourced from reference TRBV7-2 and TRBJ1-6, is GAGVSQSPSNKVTEKGKDVELRCDPISGHTALYWYRQSLGQGLEFLIYFQGNSAPDKSGLPSDRFSAERTGGSVSTLTIQRTQQEDSAVYLCASSPNRDSPLHFGNGTRLTVT.

V gene TRBV11-3 combines with J gene TRBJ2-3; 7 positions match TRBD2. The germline gives CDR1 SGHNT, CDR2 YENEEA. The CDR3 consists of 16 residues. The trim removed 1 base at V and 2 bases at J, leaving 6 bases unmatched. This chain's CDR3 is CASSLVLAADTDTQYF. Here the CDR3 DNA reads TGTGCCAGCAGCTTAGTCCTAGCGGCCGACACAGATACGCAGTATTTT.

Notes on this clone: Other DNA sequences in the sample encode the same CDR3. This chain uses TRBV6-5 with TRBJ1-2, with 9 positions matching TRBD1. Germline CDR1 and CDR2: MNHEY and SVGAGI. This CDR3 contains 14 residues. The V and J ends lost 6 bases and 8 bases, in that order; junction bases with no gene match: 10. The CDR3 loop is CASSWDRVSGGYTF. DNA of the CDR3: TGTGCCAGCAGCTGGGACAGGGTCTCGGGAGGCTACACCTTC.

The rearrangement joins TRBV2 to TRBJ2-7; TRBD2 might be the D (5 bases). This CDR3 region has 13 residues. Trimming left V 1 base short and J 5 bases short, with 9 bases between. Germline loops: CDR1 SNHLY, CDR2 FYNNEI. CDR3 region: CASSEVLRDEQYF. The CDR3 DNA reads TGTGCCAGCAGTGAAGTCTTGAGGGACGAGCAGTACTTC.

The gene calls are TRBV12-3 or TRBV12-4 and TRBJ2-3; perhaps TRBD2 as D (5 bases). With 6 bases removed from V and 2 bases from J, the gap between germline ends came to 6 bases. CDR3 size: 12 residues. DNA for the CDR3: TGTGCCAGCAGGGGAGACACAGATACGCAGTATTTT. Translating gives CASRGDTDTQYF.

This clone was seen many times. The V and J genes are TRBV7-9 and TRBJ2-5, with D tentatively TRBD1 (5 bases). The germline V gene encodes CDR1 SEHNR and CDR2 FQNEAQ (reference sequence). CDR3 length: 14 residues. The V end lost 3 bases, the J end lost 1 base, and 9 bases lay between the germline ends. CDR3: CASSLDTVQETQYF. The CDR3 DNA sequence: TGTGCCAGCAGCTTGGACACTGTCCAAGAGACCCAGTACTTC.

V and J are TRBV19 and TRBJ1-1; D possibly corresponds to TRBD1 (5 bases). There are 14 residues in the CDR3. The V end lost 0 bases, the J end lost 5 bases, and 10 bases lay between the germline ends. In germline, CDR1 is LNHDA, CDR2 SQIVND (reference sequence). CDR3 DNA: TGTGCCAGTAGTATAGATCAGGGAAGGACTGAAGCTTTCTTT. Translated, it gives CASSIDQGRTEAFF.

Here the CDR3 reads CASSAQGYGYTF. The DNA for the CDR3 is TGTGCCAGCAGCGCTCAGGGGTATGGCTACACCTTC. V is TRBV9 and J is TRBJ1-2, with a tentative D call TRBD1 (6 bases). This CDR3 is built from 12 residues. In germline, CDR1 is SGDLS, CDR2 YYNGEE. V dropped 3 bases and J dropped 5 bases, with 8 bases sitting between them.

The chain recombines TRBV18 with TRBJ1-2, with a weak D call TRBD1 (5 bases). Trimming stripped 5 bases from V and 6 bases from J, with 10 bases between. This CDR3 is built from 12 residues. Germline V gene sequence: CDR1 KGHSH, CDR2 LQKENI. The CDR3 here is CASSAKGDGYTF. The CDR3 DNA reads as TGTGCCAGCTCAGCGAAAGGGGATGGCTACACCTTC.

This chain connects TRBV5-4 to TRBJ1-5; D remains unclear. Trimming pared 1 base from V and 0 bases from J, leaving 5 bases between. The CDR3 length is 14 residues. Germline CDR1 and CDR2: SGHNT and YYREEE (reference sequence). The CDR3 protein is CASSLLGSNQPQHF. The CDR3 nucleotides read TGTGCCAGCAGCTTGTTGGGTAGCAATCAGCCCCAGCATTTT.

J is TRBJ2-2 and V is TRBV24-1; D not certain. The CDR3 is made up of 11 amino acids. V gave up 9 bases and J gave up 7 bases, with 8 bases separating them. Looked up from germline, CDR1 is KGHDR and CDR2 is SFDVKD. Here the CDR3 reads CATPESGELFF. The CDR3 bases are TGTGCCACCCCGGAAAGCGGGGAGCTGTTTTTT.

This clone was seen only a few times. The rearrangement uses TRBV7-9 and TRBJ1-1, with a tentative D call TRBD1 (6 bases). From germline, CDR1 is SEHNR and CDR2 FQNEAQ (reference sequence). The CDR3 contains 15 residues. V was clipped by 1 base and J by 2 bases, with 11 bases between them. CDR3 sequence reads: CASSLGGGANTEAFF. CDR3 in DNA: TGTGCCAGCAGCTTAGGAGGGGGGGCTAACACTGAAGCTTTCTTT.